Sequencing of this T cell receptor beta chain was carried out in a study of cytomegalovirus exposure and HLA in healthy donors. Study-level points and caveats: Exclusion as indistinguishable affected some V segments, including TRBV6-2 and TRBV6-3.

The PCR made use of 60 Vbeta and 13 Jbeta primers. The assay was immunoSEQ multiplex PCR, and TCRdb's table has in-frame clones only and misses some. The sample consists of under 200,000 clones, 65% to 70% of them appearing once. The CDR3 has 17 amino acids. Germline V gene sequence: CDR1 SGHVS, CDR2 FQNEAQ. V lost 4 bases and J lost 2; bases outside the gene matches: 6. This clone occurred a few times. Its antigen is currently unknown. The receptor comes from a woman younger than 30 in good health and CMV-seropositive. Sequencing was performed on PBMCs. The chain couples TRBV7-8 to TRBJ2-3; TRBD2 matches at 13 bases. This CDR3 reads CASSSRLAGGDTDTQYF. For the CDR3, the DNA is TGTGCCAGCAGCTCCAGACTAGCGGGAGGCGACACAGATACGCAGTATTTT.